This TCR beta chain originates from a study of shared clonotypes between healthy human individuals. CD45RO-negative CD8 cells positively selected for CCR7 made up the naive population, which excluded terminally differentiated effector memory CD45RA+ cells. Original data processing: Sequence data from immunoSEQ were junction-only and lacked quality scores; consequently, filtering differed. Libraries were prepared by immunoSEQ multiplex PCR; TCRdb keeps only in-frame clonotypes and omits some of them. V and J calls and clone size are those listed in that table; D and trimming were worked out from the DNA. The sample has about 2.1 million clones, about 93% seen once. The CDR3 length is 17 residues. Per germline, CDR1 MDHEN and CDR2 SYDVKM. V lost 2 bases, J lost 1 base, and 6 bases stayed unmatched. Study-level points and caveats: Some clonotypes were shared by all four sorted-subset donors, while others were not shared. The non-shared ones had lower generation probabilities than the shared ones. In a handful of donors, about 5% of naive CD4 clonotypes appeared in common. It was the few donors that limited the genetic and exposure-history diversity represented.

Turning to this clone: The antigen is not known.

This receptor was obtained from a young man in good health. Some clones in this sample may be carry-over from other donors' samples. The genes are TRBV28 and TRBJ1-5; 9 bases agree with TRBD1. Sequenced: naive CD8+ T cells from PBMCs. CDR3 amino acids: CASSLTGGYGSNQPQHF. CDR3 DNA sequence: TGTGCCAGCAGTTTAACAGGGGGCTACGGGAGCAATCAGCCCCAGCATTTT.